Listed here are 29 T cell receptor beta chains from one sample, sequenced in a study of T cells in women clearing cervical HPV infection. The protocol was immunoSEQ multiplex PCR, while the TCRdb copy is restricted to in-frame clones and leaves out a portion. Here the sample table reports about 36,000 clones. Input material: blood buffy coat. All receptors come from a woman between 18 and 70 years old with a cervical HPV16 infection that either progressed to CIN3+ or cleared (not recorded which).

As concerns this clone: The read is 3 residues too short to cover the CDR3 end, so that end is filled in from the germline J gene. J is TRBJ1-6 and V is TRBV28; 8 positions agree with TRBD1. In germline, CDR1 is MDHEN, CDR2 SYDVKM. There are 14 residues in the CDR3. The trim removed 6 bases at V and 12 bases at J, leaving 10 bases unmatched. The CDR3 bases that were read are TGTGCCAGCAGCTATCCTCAGGGGGCTGTACCC. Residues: CASSYPQGAVP. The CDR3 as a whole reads CASSYPQGAVPLHF.

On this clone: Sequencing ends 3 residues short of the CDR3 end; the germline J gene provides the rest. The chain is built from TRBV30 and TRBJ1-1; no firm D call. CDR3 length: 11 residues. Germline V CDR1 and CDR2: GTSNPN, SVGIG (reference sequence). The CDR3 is CAWTLTGGAFF. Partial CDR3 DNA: TGTGCCTGGACCCTAACCGGCGGG.

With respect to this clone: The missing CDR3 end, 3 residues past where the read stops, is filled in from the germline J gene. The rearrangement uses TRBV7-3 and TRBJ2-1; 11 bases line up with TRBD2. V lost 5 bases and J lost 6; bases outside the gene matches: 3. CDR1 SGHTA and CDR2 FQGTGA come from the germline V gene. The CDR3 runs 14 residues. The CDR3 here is CASSPGTSGNEQFF. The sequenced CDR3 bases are TGTGCCAGCAGCCCCGGGACTAGCGGCAATGAG.

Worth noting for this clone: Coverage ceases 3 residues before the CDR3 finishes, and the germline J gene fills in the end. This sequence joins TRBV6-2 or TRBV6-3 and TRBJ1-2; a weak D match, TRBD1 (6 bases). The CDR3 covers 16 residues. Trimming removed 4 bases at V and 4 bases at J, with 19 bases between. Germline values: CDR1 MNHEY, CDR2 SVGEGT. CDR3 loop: CASSWPGTRKTYGYTF. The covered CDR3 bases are TGTGCCAGCAGTTGGCCCGGGACACGAAAAACCTATGGC.

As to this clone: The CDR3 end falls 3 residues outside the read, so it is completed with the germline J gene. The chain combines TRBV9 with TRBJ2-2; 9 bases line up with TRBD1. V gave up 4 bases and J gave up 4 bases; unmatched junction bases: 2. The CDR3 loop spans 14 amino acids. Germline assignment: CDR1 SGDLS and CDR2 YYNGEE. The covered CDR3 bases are TGTGCCAGCAGCCGACAGGGGGTCACCGGGGAG. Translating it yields CASSRQGVTGE. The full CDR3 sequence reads CASSRQGVTGELFF.

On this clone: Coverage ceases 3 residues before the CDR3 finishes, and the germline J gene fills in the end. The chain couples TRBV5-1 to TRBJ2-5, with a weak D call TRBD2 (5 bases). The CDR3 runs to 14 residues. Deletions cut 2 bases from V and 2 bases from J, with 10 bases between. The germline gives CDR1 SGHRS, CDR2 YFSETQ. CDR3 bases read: TGCGCCAGCAGCTTCGGACTGGAACAAGAGACC. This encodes CASSFGLEQET. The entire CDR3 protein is CASSFGLEQETQYF.

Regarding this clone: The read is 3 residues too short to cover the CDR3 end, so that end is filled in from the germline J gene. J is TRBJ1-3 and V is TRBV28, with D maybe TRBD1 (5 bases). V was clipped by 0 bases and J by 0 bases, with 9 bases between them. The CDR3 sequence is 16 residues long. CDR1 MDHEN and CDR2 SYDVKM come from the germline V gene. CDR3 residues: CASSLWWTRSGNTIYF. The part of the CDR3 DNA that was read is TGTGCCAGCAGTTTATGGTGGACACGCTCTGGAAACACC.

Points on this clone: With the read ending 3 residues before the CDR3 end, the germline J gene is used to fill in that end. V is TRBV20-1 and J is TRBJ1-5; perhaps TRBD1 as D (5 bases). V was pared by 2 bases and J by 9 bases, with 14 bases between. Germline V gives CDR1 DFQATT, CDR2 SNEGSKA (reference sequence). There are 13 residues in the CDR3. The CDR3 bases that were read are TGCAGTGCTAGATTCTCGGGGGAGGTGCCC. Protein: CSARFSGEVP. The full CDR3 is CSARFSGEVPQHF.

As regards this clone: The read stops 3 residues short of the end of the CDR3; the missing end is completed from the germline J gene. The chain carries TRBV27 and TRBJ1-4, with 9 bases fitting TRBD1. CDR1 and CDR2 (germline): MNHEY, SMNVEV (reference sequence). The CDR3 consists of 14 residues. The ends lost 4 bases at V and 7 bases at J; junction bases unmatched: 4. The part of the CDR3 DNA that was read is TGTGCCAGCAGTTCGGGACAGGGAACTGAAAAA. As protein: CASSSGQGTEK. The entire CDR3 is CASSSGQGTEKLFF. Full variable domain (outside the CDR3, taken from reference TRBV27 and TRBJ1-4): EAQVTQNPRYLITVTGKKLTVTCSQNMNHEYMSWYRQDPGLGLRQIYYSMNVEVTDKGDVPEGYKVSRKEKRNFPLILESPSPNQTSLYFCASSSGQGTEKLFFGSGTQLSVL.

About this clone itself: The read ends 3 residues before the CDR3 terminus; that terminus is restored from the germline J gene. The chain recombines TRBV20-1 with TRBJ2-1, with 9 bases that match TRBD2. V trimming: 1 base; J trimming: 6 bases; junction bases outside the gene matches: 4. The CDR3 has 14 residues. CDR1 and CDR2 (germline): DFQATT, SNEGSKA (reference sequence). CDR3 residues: CSARVPSGTNEQFF. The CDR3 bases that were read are TGCAGTGCTAGAGTACCTAGCGGGACCAATGAG.

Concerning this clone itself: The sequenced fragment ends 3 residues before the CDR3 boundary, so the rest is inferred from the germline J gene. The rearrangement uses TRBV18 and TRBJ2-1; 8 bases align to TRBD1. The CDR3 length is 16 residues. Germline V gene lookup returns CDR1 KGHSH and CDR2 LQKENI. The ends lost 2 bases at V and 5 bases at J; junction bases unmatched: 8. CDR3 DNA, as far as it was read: TGTGCCAGCTCACCAATTCGGACAGGGTCCGACAATGAG. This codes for CASSPIRTGSDNE. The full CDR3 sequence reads CASSPIRTGSDNEQFF.

This CDR3 reads CASSESTDGSNQPQHF. The sequenced part of the CDR3 DNA is TGTGCCAGCAGTGAATCAACCGACGGGAGCAATCAGCCC. This chain joins TRBV2 and TRBJ1-5, with unresolved D. Coverage ceases 3 residues before the CDR3 finishes, and the germline J gene fills in the end. Trimming pared 2 bases from V and 1 base from J, leaving 12 bases between. CDR1 SNHLY and CDR2 FYNNEI come from the germline V gene. The CDR3 has 16 residues. Complete variable domain (other parts from reference TRBV2 and TRBJ1-5): EPEVTQTPSHQVTQMGQEVILRCVPISNHLYFYWYRQILGQKVEFLVSFYNNEISEKSEIFDDQFSVERPDGSNFTLKIRSTKLEDSAMYFCASSESTDGSNQPQHFGDGTRLSIL.

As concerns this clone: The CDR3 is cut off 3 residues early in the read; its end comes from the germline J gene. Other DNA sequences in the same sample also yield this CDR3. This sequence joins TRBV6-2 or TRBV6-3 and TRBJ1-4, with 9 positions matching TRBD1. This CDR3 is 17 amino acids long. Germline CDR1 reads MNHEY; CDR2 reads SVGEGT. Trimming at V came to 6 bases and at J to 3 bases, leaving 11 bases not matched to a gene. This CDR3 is CASSDPGQGLSNEKLFF. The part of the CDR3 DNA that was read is TGTGCCAGCAGCGATCCGGGACAGGGACTCTCTAATGAAAAA.

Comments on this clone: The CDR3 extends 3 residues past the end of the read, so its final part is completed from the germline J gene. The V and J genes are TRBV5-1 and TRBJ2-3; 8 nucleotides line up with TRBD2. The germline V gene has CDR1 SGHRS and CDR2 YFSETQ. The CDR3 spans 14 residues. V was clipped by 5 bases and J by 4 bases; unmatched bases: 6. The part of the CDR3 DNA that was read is TGCGCCAGCAGTTCCAGCGGGAGATCAGATACG. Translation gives CASSSSGRSDT. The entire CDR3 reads CASSSSGRSDTQYF. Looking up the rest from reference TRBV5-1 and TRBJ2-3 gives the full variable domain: KAGVTQTPRYLIKTRGQQVTLSCSPISGHRSVSWYQQTPGQGLQFLFEYFSETQRNKGNFPGRFSGRQFSNSRSEMNVSTLELGDSALYLCASSSSGRSDTQYFGPGTRLTVL.

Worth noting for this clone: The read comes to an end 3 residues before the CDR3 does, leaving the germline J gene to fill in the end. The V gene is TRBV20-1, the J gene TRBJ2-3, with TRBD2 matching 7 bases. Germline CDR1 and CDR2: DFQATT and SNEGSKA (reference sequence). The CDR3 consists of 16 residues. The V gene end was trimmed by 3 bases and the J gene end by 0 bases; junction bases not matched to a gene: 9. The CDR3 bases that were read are TGCAGTGCTAGGTCTCTAGGGGAGGGAAGCACAGATACG. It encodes CSARSLGEGSTDT. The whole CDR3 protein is CSARSLGEGSTDTQYF.

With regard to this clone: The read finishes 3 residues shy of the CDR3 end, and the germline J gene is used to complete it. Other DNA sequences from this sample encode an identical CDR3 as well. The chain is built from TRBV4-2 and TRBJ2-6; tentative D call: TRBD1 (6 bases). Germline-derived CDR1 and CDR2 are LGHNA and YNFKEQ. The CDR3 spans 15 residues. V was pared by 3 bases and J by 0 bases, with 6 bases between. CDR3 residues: CASSQDSSGANVLTF. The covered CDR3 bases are TGTGCCAGCAGCCAGGACAGCTCTGGGGCCAACGTC.

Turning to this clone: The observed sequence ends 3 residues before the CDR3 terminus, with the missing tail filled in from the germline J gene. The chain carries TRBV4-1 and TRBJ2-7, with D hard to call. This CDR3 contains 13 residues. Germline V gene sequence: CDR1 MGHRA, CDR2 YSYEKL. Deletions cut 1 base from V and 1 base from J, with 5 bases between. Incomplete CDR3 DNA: TGCGCCAGCAGCCAAGCCCCGTCCTACGAG. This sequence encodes CASSQAPSYE. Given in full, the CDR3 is CASSQAPSYEQYF.

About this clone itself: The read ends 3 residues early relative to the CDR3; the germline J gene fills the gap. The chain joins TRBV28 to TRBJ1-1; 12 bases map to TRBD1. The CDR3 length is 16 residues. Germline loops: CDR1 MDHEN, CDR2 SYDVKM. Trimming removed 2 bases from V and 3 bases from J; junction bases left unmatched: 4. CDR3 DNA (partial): TGTGCCAGCAGTTTAGGCGGGACAGGGGGCTACACTGAA. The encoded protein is CASSLGGTGGYTE. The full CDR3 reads CASSLGGTGGYTEAFF.

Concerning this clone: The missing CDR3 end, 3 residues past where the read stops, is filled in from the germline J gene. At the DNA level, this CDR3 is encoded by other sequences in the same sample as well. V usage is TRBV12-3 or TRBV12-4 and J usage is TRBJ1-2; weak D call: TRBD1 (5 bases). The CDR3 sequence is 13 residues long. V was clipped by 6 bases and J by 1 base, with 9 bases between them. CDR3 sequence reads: CASSPDSNYGYTF. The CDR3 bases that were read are TGTGCCAGCAGCCCCGACAGTAACTATGGC.

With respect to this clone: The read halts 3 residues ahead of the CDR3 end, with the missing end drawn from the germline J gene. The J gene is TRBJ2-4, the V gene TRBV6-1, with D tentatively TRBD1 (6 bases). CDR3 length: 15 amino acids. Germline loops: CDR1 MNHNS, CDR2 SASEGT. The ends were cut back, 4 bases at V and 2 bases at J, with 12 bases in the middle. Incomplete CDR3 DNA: TGTGCCAGCAGTGGCCAGGGGATATCCAAAAACATT. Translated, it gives CASSGQGISKNI. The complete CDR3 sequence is CASSGQGISKNIQYF.

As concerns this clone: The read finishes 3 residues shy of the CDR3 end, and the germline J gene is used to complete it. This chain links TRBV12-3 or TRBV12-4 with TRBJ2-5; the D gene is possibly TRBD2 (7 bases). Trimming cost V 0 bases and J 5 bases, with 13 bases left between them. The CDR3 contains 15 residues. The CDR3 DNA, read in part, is TGTGCCAGCAGTTTAGCGGGGGGGGCCGCGGAGACC. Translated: CASSLAGGAAET. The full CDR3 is CASSLAGGAAETQYF.

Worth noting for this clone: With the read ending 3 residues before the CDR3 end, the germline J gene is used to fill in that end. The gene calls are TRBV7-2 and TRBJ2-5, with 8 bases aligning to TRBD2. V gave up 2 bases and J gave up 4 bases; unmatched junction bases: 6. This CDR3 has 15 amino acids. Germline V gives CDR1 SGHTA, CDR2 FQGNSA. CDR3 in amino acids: CASSLSSGRRETQYF. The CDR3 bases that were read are TGTGCCAGCAGCTTATCGAGCGGGAGACGAGAGACC.

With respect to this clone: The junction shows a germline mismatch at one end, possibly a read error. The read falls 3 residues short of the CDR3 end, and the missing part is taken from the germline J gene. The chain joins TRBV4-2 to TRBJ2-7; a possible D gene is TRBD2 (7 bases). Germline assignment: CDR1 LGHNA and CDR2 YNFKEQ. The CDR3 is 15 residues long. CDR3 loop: CASSQDKRGGYEQYF. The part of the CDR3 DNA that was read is TGCGCCAGCAGCCAAGATAAGAGGGGGGGGTACGAG.

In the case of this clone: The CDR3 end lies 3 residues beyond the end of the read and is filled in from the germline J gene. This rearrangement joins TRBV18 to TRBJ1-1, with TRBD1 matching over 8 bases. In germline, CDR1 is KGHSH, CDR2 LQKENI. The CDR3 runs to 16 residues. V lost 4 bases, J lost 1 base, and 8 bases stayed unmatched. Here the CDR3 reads CASSLQGGVRNTEAFF. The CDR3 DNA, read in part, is TGTGCCAGCTCACTACAGGGGGGCGTTCGGAACACTGAA.

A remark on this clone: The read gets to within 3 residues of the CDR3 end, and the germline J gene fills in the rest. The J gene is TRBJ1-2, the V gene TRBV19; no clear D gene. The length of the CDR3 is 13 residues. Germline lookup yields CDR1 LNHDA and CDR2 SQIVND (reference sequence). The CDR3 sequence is CASSIGQSGGYTF. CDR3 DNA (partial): TGTGCCAGTAGTATAGGCCAGAGCGGCGGC.

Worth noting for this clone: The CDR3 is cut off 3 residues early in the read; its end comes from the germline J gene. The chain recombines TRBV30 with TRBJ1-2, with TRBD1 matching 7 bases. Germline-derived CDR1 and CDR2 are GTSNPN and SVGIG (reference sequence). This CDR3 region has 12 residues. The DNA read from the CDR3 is TGTGCCTGGAGCCGGGACAGTCAAGGC. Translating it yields CAWSRDSQG. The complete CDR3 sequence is CAWSRDSQGYTF.

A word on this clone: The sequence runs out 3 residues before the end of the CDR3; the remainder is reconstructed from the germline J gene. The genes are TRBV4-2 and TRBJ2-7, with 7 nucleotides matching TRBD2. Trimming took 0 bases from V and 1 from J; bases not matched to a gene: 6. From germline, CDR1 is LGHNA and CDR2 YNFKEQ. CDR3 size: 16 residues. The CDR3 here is CASSQDAGDGSYEQYF. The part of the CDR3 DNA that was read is TGTGCCAGCAGCCAAGATGCGGGAGATGGGTCCTACGAG.

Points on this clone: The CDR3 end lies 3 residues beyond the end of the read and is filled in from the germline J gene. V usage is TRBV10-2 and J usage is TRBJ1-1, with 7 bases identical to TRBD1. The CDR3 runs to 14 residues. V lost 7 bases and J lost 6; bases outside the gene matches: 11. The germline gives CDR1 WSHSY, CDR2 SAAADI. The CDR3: CASMTGYGDSEAFF. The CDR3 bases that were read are TGCGCCAGCATGACAGGGTACGGAGACTCTGAA.

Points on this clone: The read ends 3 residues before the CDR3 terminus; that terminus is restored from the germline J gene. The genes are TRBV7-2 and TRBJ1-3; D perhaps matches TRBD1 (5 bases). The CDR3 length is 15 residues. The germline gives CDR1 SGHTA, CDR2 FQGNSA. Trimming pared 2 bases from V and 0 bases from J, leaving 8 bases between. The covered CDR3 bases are TGTGCCAGCAGCTTACAGGGCCGCTCTGGAAACACC. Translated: CASSLQGRSGNT. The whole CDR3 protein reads CASSLQGRSGNTIYF.